The rows below give T cell receptor beta chains drawn from one sample of a study of blood T cell repertoires in COVID-19. Assay used: immunoSEQ multiplex PCR; TCRdb lists only in-frame clones, some missing. This sample has around 98,000 clones, with around 84% found just once. Sequencing was performed on peripheral blood. These receptor sequences come from a woman in her sixties or seventies with acute or convalescent COVID-19. Both conserved end residues are part of each CDR3. The D gene is left open where the match is weak. Some rows have no size entry. The others give once, few or many, or a class for an expanded clone.

v_call,d_call,clone_size,j_call,cdr3_nt,cdr3_aa
TRBV2,TRBD1,few,TRBJ2-1,TGTGCCAGCAGACCGGGACAGGGGATCGATGAGCAGTTCTTC,CASRPGQGIDEQFF
TRBV11-1,NA,NA,TRBJ1-1,TGTGCCAGCAGCATAGAACAGGGCTTCATAACTTTCTTT,CASSIEQGFITFF
TRBV7-6,NA,NA,TRBJ1-4,TGTGCCAGCAGCTTTCGGGACACGGGGGAAAAACTGTTTTTT,CASSFRDTGEKLFF
TRBV10-3,NA,few,TRBJ1-1,TGTGCCATCAGACAGGGCCCGAACACTGAAGCTTTCTTT,CAIRQGPNTEAFF
TRBV9,NA,NA,TRBJ1-1,TGTGCCAGCAGCGGGCGGGGCGGATTCGGGGGCACTGAAGCTTTCTTT,CASSGRGGFGGTEAFF
TRBV29-1,NA,once,TRBJ2-7,TGCAGCGTTGAATGGGCAGCAGGCTACGAGCAGTACTTC,CSVEWAAGYEQYF
TRBV7-2,TRBD1,NA,TRBJ1-1,TGTGCCAGCAGCTTGGGAGGACAGGGCTGGGTGGTCACTGAAGCTTTCTTT,CASSLGGQGWVVTEAFF
TRBV7-9,TRBD1,NA,TRBJ1-2,TGTGCCAGCAGCCCGGACAGGGGATATGGCTACACCTTC,CASSPDRGYGYTF
TRBV2,NA,NA,TRBJ1-2,TGTGCCAGCAGCGCCACGGGGAGCTATGGCTACACCTTC,CASSATGSYGYTF
TRBV5-1,NA,NA,TRBJ2-3,TGCGCCAGCAGCCCCCGCGAGGGATCAGATACGCAGTATTTT,CASSPREGSDTQYF
TRBV28,TRBD1,NA,TRBJ2-2,TGTGCCAGCAGACCCGGGACAGGGCCCGGGGAGCTGTTTTTT,CASRPGTGPGELFF
TRBV12-3/TRBV12-4,NA,NA,TRBJ2-1,TGTGCCAGCCACCGGGGGGCGGGGGATGAGCAGTTCTTC,CASHRGAGDEQFF
TRBV5-1,TRBD1,NA,TRBJ1-1,TGCGCCAGCAGCCAGGGACAGGCGAACACTGAAGCTTTCTTT,CASSQGQANTEAFF
TRBV6-6,NA,NA,TRBJ2-7,TGTGCCAGCAGCCTCCATTGGACTCCCATGGAGCAGTACTTC,CASSLHWTPMEQYF
TRBV28,NA,once,TRBJ1-1,TGTGCCAGCAGTGGAACCGAGACAGTGAACACTGAAGCTTTCTTT,CASSGTETVNTEAFF
TRBV7-6,NA,NA,TRBJ1-5,TGTGCCAGCAGCGGATTACAGGGTCAGCCCCAGCATTTT,CASSGLQGQPQHF
TRBV2,TRBD2,NA,TRBJ2-3,TGTGCCGTTACTAGCGGGGTTTATGATACGCAGTATTTT,CAVTSGVYDTQYF
TRBV5-6,TRBD2,NA,TRBJ2-5,TGTGCCAGCAGCTTGGGAGCGGGGTCTGAGACCCAGTACTTC,CASSLGAGSETQYF
TRBV30,NA,NA,TRBJ1-2,TGTGCCTGGAGTGGCCAACAGGGTGTAAAGGGCTACACCTTC,CAWSGQQGVKGYTF
TRBV10-3,NA,NA,TRBJ1-6,TGTGCCATCAGTGAGAGTACATCTAATTCACCCCTCCACTTT,CAISESTSNSPLHF
TRBV7-9,TRBD1,NA,TRBJ2-3,TGTGCCAGCAGCCCCCCCGGGACAGGGACTGGTCTAGATACGCAGTATTTT,CASSPPGTGTGLDTQYF
TRBV7-7,TRBD2,NA,TRBJ2-3,TGTGCCAGCAGCTTACAAGGACTAGTGGTAGATACGCAGTATTTT,CASSLQGLVVDTQYF
TRBV2,NA,NA,TRBJ1-3,TGTGCCAGCAGCGTGAAGAGTGGAAACACCATATATTTT,CASSVKSGNTIYF
TRBV3-1/TRBV3-2,NA,NA,TRBJ1-1,TGTGCCAGCAGCCAATTTAGATCATCTCGCGGGCACACTGAAGCTTTCTTT,CASSQFRSSRGHTEAFF
TRBV12-3/TRBV12-4,TRBD1,NA,TRBJ2-1,TGTGCCAGCAAGGGGACAGCCGGGAATGAGCAGTTCTTC,CASKGTAGNEQFF
TRBV30,NA,NA,TRBJ1-3,TGTGCCTGGAGTGAAGACAGCTCTGGAAACACCATATATTTT,CAWSEDSSGNTIYF
TRBV7-9,NA,NA,TRBJ1-2,TGTGCGACGACGCAGGGAAACTATGGCTACACCTTC,CATTQGNYGYTF
TRBV29-1,NA,NA,TRBJ1-1,TGCAGCGTGGGCGGGGCGGGGGGCACTGAAGCTTTCTTT,CSVGGAGGTEAFF
TRBV28,TRBD1,NA,TRBJ2-5,TGTGCCAGCAGGGCTACTCCCGGGACAGGGGAAGAGACCCAGTACTTC,CASRATPGTGEETQYF
TRBV6-5,TRBD2,NA,TRBJ2-5,TGTGCCAGCAGCGCTAGCGGGGGGGCCCCAGAGACCCAGTACTTC,CASSASGGAPETQYF
TRBV7-2,TRBD2,NA,TRBJ2-1,TGTGCCAGCAGCTTAGCGGGCAGCGGGGTCTACAATGAGCAGTTCTTC,CASSLAGSGVYNEQFF
TRBV6-1,TRBD1,NA,TRBJ1-2,TGTGCCAGCAGTGCCGGACAGGGGGGACAACTCAACTATGGCTACACCTTC,CASSAGQGGQLNYGYTF
TRBV2,NA,NA,TRBJ1-1,TGTGCCAGCAGCCCGACAGGCCCAATGGGGGCTTTCTTT,CASSPTGPMGAFF
TRBV25-1,NA,NA,TRBJ2-3,TGTGCCAGCAGAACAAAACCAACTGGCGGAGATACGCAGTATTTT,CASRTKPTGGDTQYF
TRBV24-1,NA,NA,TRBJ1-2,TGTGCCACCAGTGATTTTCCCCCAGGACAGAGGTGGTGGAGCTATGGCTACACCTTC,CATSDFPPGQRWWSYGYTF
TRBV10-1,NA,NA,TRBJ1-2,TGCGCCAGCAGTCCTGACAGGAACTATGGCTACACCTTC,CASSPDRNYGYTF
TRBV3-1/TRBV3-2,NA,NA,TRBJ1-2,TGTGCCAGCAGCCCCGGACATGATGGCTACACCTTC,CASSPGHDGYTF
TRBV27,TRBD2,NA,TRBJ2-1,TGTGCCAGCAGTCTAGCGGGTTGGTCCTACAATGAGCAGTTCTTC,CASSLAGWSYNEQFF
TRBV2,NA,NA,TRBJ2-5,TGTGCCAGCAGTGAATCGGAAGGGGTGCGGTTAGCCCAAGAGACCCAGTACTTC,CASSESEGVRLAQETQYF
TRBV19,TRBD1,NA,TRBJ2-2,TGTGCCAGTAGTAATAGGGGGCGCGGCGGGGAGCTGTTTTTT,CASSNRGRGGELFF
TRBV19,TRBD1,NA,TRBJ2-1,TGTGCCAGTAGTCGGGACAGGGAACTTTACAATGAGCAGTTCTTC,CASSRDRELYNEQFF
TRBV7-9,TRBD1,few,TRBJ1-5,TGTGCCAGCAGCTTAGAAGTAGGCAGGGGGCGCTTTCAGCCCCAGCATTTT,CASSLEVGRGRFQPQHF
TRBV5-3,TRBD2,NA,TRBJ2-7,TGTGCCAGAAGCTCCAAGACTAGCGGGGGGGCCAATGGACTCTACGAGCAGTACTTC,CARSSKTSGGANGLYEQYF
TRBV6-5,NA,NA,TRBJ1-5,TGTGCCAGCAGTTACAAGGAGGGACCCCAGCATTTT,CASSYKEGPQHF
TRBV28,NA,NA,TRBJ1-2,TGTGCCAGCAGACCCCCCGGTCATCACTATGGCTACACCTTC,CASRPPGHHYGYTF